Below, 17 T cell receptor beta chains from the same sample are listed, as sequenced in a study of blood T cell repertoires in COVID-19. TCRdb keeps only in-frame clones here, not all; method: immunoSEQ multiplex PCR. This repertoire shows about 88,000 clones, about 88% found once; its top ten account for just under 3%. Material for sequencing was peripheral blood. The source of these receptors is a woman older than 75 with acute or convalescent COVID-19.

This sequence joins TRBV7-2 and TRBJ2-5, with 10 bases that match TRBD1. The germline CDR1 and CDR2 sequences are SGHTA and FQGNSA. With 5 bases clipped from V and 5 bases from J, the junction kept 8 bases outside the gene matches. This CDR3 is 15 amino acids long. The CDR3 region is CASSRDRGLRETQYF. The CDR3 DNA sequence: TGTGCCAGCAGCAGAGACAGGGGGCTGAGGGAGACCCAGTACTTC.

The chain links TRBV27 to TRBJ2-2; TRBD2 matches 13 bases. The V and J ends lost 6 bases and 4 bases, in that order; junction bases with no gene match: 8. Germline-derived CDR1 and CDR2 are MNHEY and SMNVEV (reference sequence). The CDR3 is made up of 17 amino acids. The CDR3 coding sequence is TGTGCCAGCAGCACACTAGCGGGAGGGCCCGGCACCGGGGAGCTGTTTTTT. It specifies CASSTLAGGPGTGELFF.

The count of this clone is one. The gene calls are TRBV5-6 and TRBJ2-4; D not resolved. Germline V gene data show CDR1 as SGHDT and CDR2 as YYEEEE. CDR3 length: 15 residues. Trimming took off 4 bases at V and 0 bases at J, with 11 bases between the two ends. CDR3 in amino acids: CASSPLRLAKNIQYF. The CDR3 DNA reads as TGTGCCAGCAGCCCCCTTCGACTAGCCAAAAACATTCAGTACTTC.

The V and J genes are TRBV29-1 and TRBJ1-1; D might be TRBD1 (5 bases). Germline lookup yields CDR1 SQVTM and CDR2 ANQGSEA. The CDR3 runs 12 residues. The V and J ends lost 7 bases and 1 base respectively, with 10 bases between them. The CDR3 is CSATTGNTEAFF. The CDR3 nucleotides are TGCAGCGCGACCACAGGGAACACTGAAGCTTTCTTT.

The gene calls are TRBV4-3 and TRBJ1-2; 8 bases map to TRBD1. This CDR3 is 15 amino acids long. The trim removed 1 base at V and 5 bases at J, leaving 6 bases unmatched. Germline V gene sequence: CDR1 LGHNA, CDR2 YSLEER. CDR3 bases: TGCGCCAGCAGCCAAGCGACAGGGGAGGGGTATGGCTACACCTTC. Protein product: CASSQATGEGYGYTF.

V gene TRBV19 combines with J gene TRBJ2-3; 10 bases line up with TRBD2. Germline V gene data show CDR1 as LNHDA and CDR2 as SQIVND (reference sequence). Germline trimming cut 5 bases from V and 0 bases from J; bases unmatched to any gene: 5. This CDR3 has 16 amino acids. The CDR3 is CASSLGLAASTDTQYF. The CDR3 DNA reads TGTGCCAGTAGTCTAGGACTAGCGGCTAGCACAGATACGCAGTATTTT.

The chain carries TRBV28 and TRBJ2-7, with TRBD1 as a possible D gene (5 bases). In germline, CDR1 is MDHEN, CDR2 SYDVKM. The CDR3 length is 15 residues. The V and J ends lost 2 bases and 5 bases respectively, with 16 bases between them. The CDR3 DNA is TGTGCCAGCAGTTTAGACAGTATGGTGACCCACGAGCAGTACTTC. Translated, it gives CASSLDSMVTHEQYF. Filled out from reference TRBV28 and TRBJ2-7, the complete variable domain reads DVKVTQSSRYLVKRTGEKVFLECVQDMDHENMFWYRQDPGLGLRLIYFSYDVKMKEKGDIPEGYSVSREKKERFSLILESASTNQTSMYLCASSLDSMVTHEQYFGPGTRLTVT.

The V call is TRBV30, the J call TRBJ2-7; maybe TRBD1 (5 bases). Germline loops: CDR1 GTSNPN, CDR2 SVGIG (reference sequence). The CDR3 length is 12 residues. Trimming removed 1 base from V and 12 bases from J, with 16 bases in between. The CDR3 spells CAWSATPGSPYF. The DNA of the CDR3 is TGTGCCTGGAGTGCGACCCCAGGGTCCCCGTACTTC.

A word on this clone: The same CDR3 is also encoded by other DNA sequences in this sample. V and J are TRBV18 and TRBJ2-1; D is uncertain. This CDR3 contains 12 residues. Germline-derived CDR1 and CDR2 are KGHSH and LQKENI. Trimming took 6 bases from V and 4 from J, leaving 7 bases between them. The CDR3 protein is CASSTEYNEQFF. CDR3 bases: TGTGCCAGCTCTACCGAGTACAATGAGCAGTTCTTC.

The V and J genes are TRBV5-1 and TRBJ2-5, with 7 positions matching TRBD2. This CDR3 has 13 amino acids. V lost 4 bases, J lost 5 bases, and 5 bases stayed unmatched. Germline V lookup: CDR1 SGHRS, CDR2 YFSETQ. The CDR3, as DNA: TGCGCCAGCAGCGGACTAGATCAGGAGACCCAGTACTTC. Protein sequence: CASSGLDQETQYF.

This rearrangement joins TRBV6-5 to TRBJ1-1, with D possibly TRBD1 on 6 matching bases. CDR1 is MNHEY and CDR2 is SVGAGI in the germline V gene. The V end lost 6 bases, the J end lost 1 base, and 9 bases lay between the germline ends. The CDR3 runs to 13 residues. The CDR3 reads CASRTGTNTEAFF. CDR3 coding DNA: TGTGCCAGCAGGACAGGAACGAACACTGAAGCTTTCTTT.

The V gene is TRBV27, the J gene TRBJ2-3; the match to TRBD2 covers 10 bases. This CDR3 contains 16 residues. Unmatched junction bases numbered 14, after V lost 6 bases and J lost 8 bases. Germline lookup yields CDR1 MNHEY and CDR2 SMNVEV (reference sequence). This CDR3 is CASSYVAGGRGGTQYF. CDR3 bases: TGTGCCAGCAGCTATGTAGCGGGAGGCCGGGGGGGTACGCAGTATTTT.

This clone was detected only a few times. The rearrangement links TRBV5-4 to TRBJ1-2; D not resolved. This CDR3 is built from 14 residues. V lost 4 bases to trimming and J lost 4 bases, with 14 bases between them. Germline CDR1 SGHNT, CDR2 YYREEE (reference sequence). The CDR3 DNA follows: TGTGCCAGCAGCCTTGATCGGGCGGGCTATGGCTACACCTTC. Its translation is CASSLDRAGYGYTF.

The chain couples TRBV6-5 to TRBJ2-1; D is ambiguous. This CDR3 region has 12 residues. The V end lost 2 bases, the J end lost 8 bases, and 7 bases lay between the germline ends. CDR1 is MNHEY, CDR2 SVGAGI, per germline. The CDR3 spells CASSYLFYEQFF. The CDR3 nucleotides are TGTGCCAGCAGTTACCTCTTCTATGAGCAGTTCTTC.

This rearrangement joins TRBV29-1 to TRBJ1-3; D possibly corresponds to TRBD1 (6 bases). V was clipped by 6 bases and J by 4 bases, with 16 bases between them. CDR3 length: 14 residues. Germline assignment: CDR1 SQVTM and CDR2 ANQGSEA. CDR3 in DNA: TGCAGCGTGTCGGCTACAGGGTTAGGAAACACCATATATTTT. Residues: CSVSATGLGNTIYF.

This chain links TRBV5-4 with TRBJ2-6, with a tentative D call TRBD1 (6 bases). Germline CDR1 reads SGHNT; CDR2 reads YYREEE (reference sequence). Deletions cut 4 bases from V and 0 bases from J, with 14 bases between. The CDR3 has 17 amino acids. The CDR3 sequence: CASSRRQESSGANVLTF. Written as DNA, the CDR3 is TGTGCCAGCAGCCGGCGACAGGAGAGCTCTGGGGCCAACGTCCTGACTTTC.

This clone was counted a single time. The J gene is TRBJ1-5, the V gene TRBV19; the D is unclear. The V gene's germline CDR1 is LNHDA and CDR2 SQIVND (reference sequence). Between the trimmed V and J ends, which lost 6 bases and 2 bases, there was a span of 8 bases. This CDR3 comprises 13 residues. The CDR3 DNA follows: TGTGCCAGTAGCCCCGTCCGCAATCAGCCCCAGCATTTT. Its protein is CASSPVRNQPQHF. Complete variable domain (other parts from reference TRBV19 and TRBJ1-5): DGGITQSPKYLFRKEGQNVTLSCEQNLNHDAMYWYRQDPGQGLRLIYYSQIVNDFQKGDIAEGYSVSREKKESFPLTVTSAQKNPTAFYLCASSPVRNQPQHFGDGTRLSIL.